One and the same sample provided the 17 T cell receptor beta chains below, sequenced in a study of shared clonotypes between healthy human individuals. Assay: immunoSEQ multiplex PCR; the TCRdb copy retains only in-frame clones and omits some. The data contain around 700,000 clones, more than 70% of them singletons. The specimen was memory CD4+ T cells sorted from blood. The subset here: CD45RA-negative fraction. The receptors stem from a young woman in good health.

The chain uses TRBV30 and TRBJ1-1; D is uncertain. CDR3 size: 14 residues. V was clipped by 0 bases and J by 0 bases, with 8 bases between them. In germline, CDR1 is GTSNPN, CDR2 SVGIG (reference sequence). CDR3 coding DNA: TGTGCCTGGAGTGTACTTTCCCTGAACACTGAAGCTTTCTTT. Protein product: CAWSVLSLNTEAFF.

The gene calls are TRBV29-1 and TRBJ2-5; D is uncertain. This CDR3 has 12 residues. The germline V and J ends were trimmed by 6 bases and 5 bases, with 13 bases remaining between them. Germline V CDR1 and CDR2: SQVTM, ANQGSEA. Here the CDR3 reads CSVASSAETQYF. The CDR3 region has the DNA TGCAGCGTCGCCAGCTCTGCGGAGACCCAGTACTTC.

J is TRBJ1-1 and V is TRBV28, with 9 bases that match TRBD1. The CDR3 is 13 amino acids. CDR1 is MDHEN and CDR2 is SYDVKM in the germline V gene. V lost 4 bases to trimming and J lost 10 bases; unmatched junction nucleotides: 7. CDR3 region: CASSWGQGITAFF. CDR3 DNA: TGTGCCAGCAGTTGGGGACAGGGCATAACAGCTTTCTTT.

The rearrangement uses TRBV4-2 and TRBJ2-2, with 11 nucleotides matching TRBD2. The CDR3 is 16 amino acids. CDR1 and CDR2 from the germline V gene are LGHNA and YNFKEQ. The ends lost 3 bases at V and 10 bases at J; junction bases unmatched: 10. The CDR3 reads CASSHLISGRAAELFF. The CDR3 nucleotides read TGTGCCAGCAGCCACCTGATTAGCGGGAGGGCCGCGGAGCTGTTTTTT.

This clone is a singleton in its sample. This chain connects TRBV6-6 to TRBJ2-3; D gene ambiguous. CDR3 size: 15 residues. Looked up from germline, CDR1 is MNHNY and CDR2 is SVGAGI (reference sequence). The germline V and J ends were trimmed by 2 bases and 11 bases, with 20 bases remaining between them. CDR3 sequence: CASSYEDPSLVKQYF. The DNA of the CDR3 is TGTGCCAGCAGTTACGAGGACCCATCCTTAGTGAAGCAGTATTTT.

The rearrangement uses TRBV18 and TRBJ2-7; no clear D gene. This CDR3 region has 11 residues. Per germline, CDR1 KGHSH and CDR2 LQKENI. V was pared by 5 bases and J by 5 bases, with 7 bases between. As DNA, the CDR3 is TGTGCCAGCTCAGCCTCGGACGAGCAGTACTTC. Residues: CASSASDEQYF.

The chain employs TRBV10-2 and TRBJ1-5, with 9 bases matching TRBD1. Germline lookup yields CDR1 WSHSY and CDR2 SAAADI. Trimming at V came to 5 bases and at J to 6 bases, leaving 20 bases not matched to a gene. This CDR3 is 19 amino acids long. The CDR3 region is CASSSSRFGGTGRSQPQHF. The CDR3 coding sequence is TGCGCCAGCAGTTCATCCCGATTTGGCGGGACAGGGAGAAGTCAGCCCCAGCATTTT.

This clone was seen only a few times. The chain employs TRBV18 and TRBJ2-1; 8 nucleotides line up with TRBD1. The V segment lost 3 bases and the J segment 8 bases; nucleotides outside the gene matches: 15. Germline V gene sequence: CDR1 KGHSH, CDR2 LQKENI. The CDR3 sequence is 17 residues long. The CDR3 nucleotides read TGTGCCAGCTCACCGTATCCAGGACAGGGTCGGGCGGATGAGCAGTTCTTC. Encoded protein: CASSPYPGQGRADEQFF.

The chain carries TRBV9 and TRBJ1-3; a weak D match, TRBD1 (6 bases). Germline V gene data show CDR1 as SGDLS and CDR2 as YYNGEE. There are 16 residues in the CDR3. The V end was cut by 3 bases, the J end by 3 bases, with 16 bases between. CDR3 sequence: CASSAWGQGLGNTIYF. CDR3 nucleotides: TGTGCCAGCAGCGCCTGGGGGCAGGGGCTTGGAAACACCATATATTTT.

The chain couples TRBV7-9 to TRBJ2-5; 10 nucleotides agree with TRBD1. Germline CDR1 SEHNR, CDR2 FQNEAQ (reference sequence). CDR3 length equals 15 residues. J was trimmed by 5 bases and V by 1 base; bases with no gene match: 4. CDR3 residues: CASSLGGTGAETQYF. CDR3 DNA sequence: TGTGCCAGCAGCTTAGGTGGGACAGGGGCCGAGACCCAGTACTTC.

The J gene is TRBJ2-5, the V gene TRBV18; 7 bases match TRBD1. Germline assignment: CDR1 KGHSH and CDR2 LQKENI. After removal of 0 bases from V and 4 bases from J, the junction contained 2 bases not matched to a gene. The CDR3 contains 14 residues. The CDR3 sequence: CASSPPGQRETQYF. CDR3 sequence (DNA): TGTGCCAGCTCACCACCGGGACAGCGAGAGACCCAGTACTTC.

This clone was detected a few times. The rearrangement joins TRBV15 to TRBJ2-4, with 7 bases that match TRBD1. This CDR3 has 19 amino acids. Germline CDR1 LNHNV, CDR2 YYDKDF (reference sequence). V shed 0 bases and J 1 base; nucleotides not matched to a gene: 12. The CDR3 DNA follows: TGTGCCACCAGCAGAGATTACGGGACAGACACGAAGGCCAAAAACATTCAGTACTTC. Translating it yields CATSRDYGTDTKAKNIQYF.

The chain combines TRBV19 with TRBJ2-7; maybe TRBD2 (6 bases). CDR3 length: 17 residues. Germline V gene lookup returns CDR1 LNHDA and CDR2 SQIVND (reference sequence). With 2 bases removed from V and 1 base from J, the gap between germline ends came to 18 bases. The CDR3 DNA follows: TGTGCCAGTAGTATACGCGTTGCGGGGCGAGGATCCTACGAGCAGTACTTC. Protein: CASSIRVAGRGSYEQYF.

V and J are TRBV6-5 and TRBJ2-1; 9 bases match TRBD2. The CDR3 loop spans 16 amino acids. J lost 4 bases, V lost 0 bases, and 4 bases had no gene match. Germline CDR1 reads MNHEY; CDR2 reads SVGAGI. In nucleotides, the CDR3 is TGTGCCAGCAGTTACTCGCCTAGCGGGGATTACAATGAGCAGTTCTTC. It specifies CASSYSPSGDYNEQFF.

The chain couples TRBV18 to TRBJ2-3, with a tentative D call TRBD2 (6 bases). V was pared by 3 bases and J by 0 bases, with 19 bases between. The germline V gene encodes CDR1 KGHSH and CDR2 LQKENI. The CDR3 has 18 residues. DNA for the CDR3: TGTGCCAGCTCACCGGGACTCTCATTATCTATTAGCACAGATACGCAGTATTTT. This gives the protein CASSPGLSLSISTDTQYF.

This chain connects TRBV2 to TRBJ1-3; TRBD1 might be the D (5 bases). Trimming took off 4 bases at V and 0 bases at J, with 10 bases between the two ends. This CDR3 region has 15 residues. Per germline, CDR1 SNHLY and CDR2 FYNNEI. The CDR3 loop is CASSGDRTSGNTIYF. DNA of the CDR3: TGTGCCAGCAGTGGGGACCGAACCTCTGGAAACACCATATATTTT.

V usage is TRBV28 and J usage is TRBJ2-7; 9 nucleotides line up with TRBD2. V trimming: 5 bases; J trimming: 3 bases; junction bases outside the gene matches: 8. Germline values: CDR1 MDHEN, CDR2 SYDVKM. The CDR3 has 15 residues. In DNA form, the CDR3 reads TGTGCCAGCAGTACCGCGGGGGGGGCGCGCTACGAGCAGTACTTC. This sequence encodes CASSTAGGARYEQYF.